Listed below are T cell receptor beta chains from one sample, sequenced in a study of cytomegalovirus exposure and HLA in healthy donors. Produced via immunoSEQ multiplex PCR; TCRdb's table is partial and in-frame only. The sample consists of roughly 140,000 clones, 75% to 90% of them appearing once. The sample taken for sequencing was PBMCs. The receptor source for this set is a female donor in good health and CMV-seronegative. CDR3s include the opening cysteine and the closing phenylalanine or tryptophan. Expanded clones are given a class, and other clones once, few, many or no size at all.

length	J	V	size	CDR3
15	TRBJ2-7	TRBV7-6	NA	CASSLTSGRLGEQYF
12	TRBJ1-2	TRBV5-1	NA	CASSLVPYGYTF
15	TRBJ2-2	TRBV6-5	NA	CASSPRLAGDGELFF
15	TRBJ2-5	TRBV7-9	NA	CASSAPRTKRETQYF
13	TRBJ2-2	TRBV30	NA	CAGPGQNTGELFF
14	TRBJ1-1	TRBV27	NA	CASSLSYSLTEAFF
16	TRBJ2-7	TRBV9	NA	CASSPKLGGGANEQYF
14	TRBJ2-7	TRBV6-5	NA	CASSISGGPYEQYF
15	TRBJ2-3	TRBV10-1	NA	CATDHSGSFTDTQYF
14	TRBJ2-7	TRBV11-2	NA	CASSFAGNRYEQYF
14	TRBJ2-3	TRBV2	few	CASSEGTLADTQYF
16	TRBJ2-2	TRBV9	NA	CASSVVASGNTGELFF
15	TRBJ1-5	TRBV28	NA	CASTLTGRGNQPQHF
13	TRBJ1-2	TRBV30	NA	CAWSVQQYYGYTF
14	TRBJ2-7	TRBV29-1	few	CSVVGWAGGNEQYF
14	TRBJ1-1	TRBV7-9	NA	CASSVTGKNTEAFF
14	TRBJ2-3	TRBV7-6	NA	CASSLAPEGDTQYF
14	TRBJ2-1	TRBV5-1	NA	CASSRGQLNNEQFF
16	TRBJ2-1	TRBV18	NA	CASSPRQGKFNNEQFF
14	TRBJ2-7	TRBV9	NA	CASSEAGSTYEQYF
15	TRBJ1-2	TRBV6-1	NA	CASSEAHQGQTGYTF
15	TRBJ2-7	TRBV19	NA	CASSSGGGGVYEQYF
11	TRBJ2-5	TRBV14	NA	CASSVEGTQYF
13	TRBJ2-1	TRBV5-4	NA	CASSKGQDPEQFF
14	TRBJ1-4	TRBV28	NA	CASRPEGSNEKLFF
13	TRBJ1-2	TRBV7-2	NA	CASSLGGDYGYTF
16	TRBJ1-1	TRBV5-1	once	CASSFTGGSSETEAFF
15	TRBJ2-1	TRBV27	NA	CASSSEREAYSMQFF
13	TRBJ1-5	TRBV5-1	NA	CASSPLPNQPQHF